This T cell receptor beta chain was retrieved from a study of CD8 T cells in Susac syndrome. Trimming removed 4 bases from V and 2 bases from J, with 9 bases in between. CDR1 is SEHNR, CDR2 FQNEAQ, per germline (reference sequence). There are 14 residues in the CDR3. Sequencing targeted TCR beta in T cells from blood (CD8+ and CD4+). RNA was extracted with the RNeasy kit, and a quantity of about 0.45 to 1 ug was reverse transcribed using random hexamers. TCRdb reprocessed the immunoSEQ multiplex PCR reads via MiXCR and lists one record per CDR3 protein. The sample shows roughly 250,000 distinct CDR3 sequences, about 95% of them seen only once.

This chain connects TRBV7-9 to TRBJ1-3; D not certain. The clonotype was recovered from a human donor with Susac syndrome. The material sequenced was CD4+ T cells from PBMCs. The CDR3 coding sequence is TGTGCCAGCAGCTACCCCCGGACTGGAAACACCATATATTTT. Translating gives CASSYPRTGNTIYF.